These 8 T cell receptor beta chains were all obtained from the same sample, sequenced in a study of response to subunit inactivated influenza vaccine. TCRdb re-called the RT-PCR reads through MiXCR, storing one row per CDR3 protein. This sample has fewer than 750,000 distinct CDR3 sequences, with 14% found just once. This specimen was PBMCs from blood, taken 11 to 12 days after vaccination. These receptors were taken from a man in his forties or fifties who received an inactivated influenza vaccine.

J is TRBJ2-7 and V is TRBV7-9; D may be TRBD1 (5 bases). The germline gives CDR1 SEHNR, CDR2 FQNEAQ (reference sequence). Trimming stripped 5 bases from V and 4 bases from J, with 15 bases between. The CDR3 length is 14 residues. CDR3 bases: TGTGCCAGCAGCATCACAGGACCCGCTTACGAGCAGTACTTC. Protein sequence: CASSITGPAYEQYF.

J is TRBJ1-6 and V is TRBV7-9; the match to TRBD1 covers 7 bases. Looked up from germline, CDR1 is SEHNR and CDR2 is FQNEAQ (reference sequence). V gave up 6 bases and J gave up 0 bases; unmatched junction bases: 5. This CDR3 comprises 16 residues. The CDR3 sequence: CASRGDSSSYNSPLHF. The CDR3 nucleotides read TGTGCCAGCAGAGGGGACAGTAGCTCCTATAATTCACCCCTCCACTTT. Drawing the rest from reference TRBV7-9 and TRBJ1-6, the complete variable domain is DTGVSQNPRHKITKRGQNVTFRCDPISEHNRLYWYRQTLGQGPEFLTYFQNEAQLEKSRLLSDRFSAERPKGSFSTLEIQRTEQGDSAMYLCASRGDSSSYNSPLHFGNGTRLTVT.

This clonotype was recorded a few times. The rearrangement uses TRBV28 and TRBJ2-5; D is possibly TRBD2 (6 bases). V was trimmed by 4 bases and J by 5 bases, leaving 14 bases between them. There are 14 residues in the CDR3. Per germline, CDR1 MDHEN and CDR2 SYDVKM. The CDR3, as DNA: TGTGCCAGCAGTTCCGAGGGAGGCGTGGAGACCCAGTACTTC. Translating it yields CASSSEGGVETQYF.

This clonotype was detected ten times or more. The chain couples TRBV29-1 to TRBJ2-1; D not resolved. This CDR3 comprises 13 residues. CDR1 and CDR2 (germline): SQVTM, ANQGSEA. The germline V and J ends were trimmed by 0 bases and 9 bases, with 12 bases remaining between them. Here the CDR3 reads CSVEDVGASEQFF. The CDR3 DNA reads TGCAGCGTTGAAGATGTAGGCGCGAGTGAGCAGTTCTTC.

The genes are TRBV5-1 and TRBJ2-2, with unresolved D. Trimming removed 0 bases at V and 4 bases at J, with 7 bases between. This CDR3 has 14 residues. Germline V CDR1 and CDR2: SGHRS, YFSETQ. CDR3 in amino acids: CASSLEAVTGELFF. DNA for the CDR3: TGCGCCAGCAGCTTGGAGGCAGTCACCGGGGAGCTGTTTTTT.

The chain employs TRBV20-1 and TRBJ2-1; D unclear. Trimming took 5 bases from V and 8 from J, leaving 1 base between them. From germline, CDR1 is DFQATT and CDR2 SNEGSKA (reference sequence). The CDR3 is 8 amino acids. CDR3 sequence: CSAYEQFF. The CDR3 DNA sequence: TGCAGTGCTTATGAGCAGTTCTTC.

The CDR3: CASSATGNSNQPQHF. For the CDR3, the DNA is TGTGCCAGCAGCGCTACAGGGAATAGCAATCAGCCCCAGCATTTT. The chain carries TRBV2 and TRBJ1-5, with D possibly being TRBD1 (6 bases). Trimming left V 6 bases short and J 0 bases short, with 12 bases between. This CDR3 region has 15 residues. Germline V gene data show CDR1 as SNHLY and CDR2 as FYNNEI.

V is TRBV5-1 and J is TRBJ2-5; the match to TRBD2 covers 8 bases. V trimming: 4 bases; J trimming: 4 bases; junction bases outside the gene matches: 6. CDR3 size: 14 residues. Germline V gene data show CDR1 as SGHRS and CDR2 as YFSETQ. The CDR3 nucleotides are TGCGCCAGCAGCCTAGCGGGCCCAACAGAGACCCAGTACTTC. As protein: CASSLAGPTETQYF.